This T cell receptor (beta chain) was sequenced for a study of radiation and T cells in renal cell carcinoma. Assay used: immunoSEQ multiplex PCR; TCRdb lists only in-frame clones, some missing. The data show 130,000 to 150,000 clones, 65% to 90% seen once. This CDR3 contains 15 residues. CDR1 is KGHSH, CDR2 LQKENI, per germline. V was clipped by 3 bases and J by 2 bases, with 14 bases between them. Time point indicated: blood 4 weeks post-SBRT, at nephrectomy. The treatment denotes: 15 Gy SBRT to primary tumor, nephrectomy 4 weeks later. Nephrectomy followed 15 Gy stereotactic body radiation by 4 weeks.

Sequenced material: blood, taken from a patient whose treatment included radiotherapy and nephrectomy. This clonotype was obtained from a woman between 45 and 65 years old with renal cell carcinoma. The chain employs TRBV18 and TRBJ2-7, with D perhaps matching TRBD1 (6 bases). The CDR3 nucleotides are TGTGCCAGCTCACCCCCCCGGGACACTCCCTACGAGCAGTACTTC. It yields the protein CASSPPRDTPYEQYF.